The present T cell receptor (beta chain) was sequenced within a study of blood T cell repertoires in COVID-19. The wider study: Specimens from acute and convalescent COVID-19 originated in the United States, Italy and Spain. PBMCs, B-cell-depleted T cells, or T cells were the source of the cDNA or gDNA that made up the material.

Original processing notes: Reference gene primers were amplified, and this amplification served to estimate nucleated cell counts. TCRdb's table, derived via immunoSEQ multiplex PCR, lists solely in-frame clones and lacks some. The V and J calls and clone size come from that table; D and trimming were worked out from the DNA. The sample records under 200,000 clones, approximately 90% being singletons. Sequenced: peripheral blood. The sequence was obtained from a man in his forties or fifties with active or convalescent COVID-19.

CDR3 protein: CASGYGRGGGKLFF. In nucleotides, the CDR3 is TGTGCCAGCGGGTATGGCAGGGGCGGAGGAAAACTGTTTTTT. The chain couples TRBV2 to TRBJ1-4, with D tentatively TRBD1 (6 bases). Germline values: CDR1 SNHLY, CDR2 FYNNEI. The CDR3 is 14 residues long. V was shortened by 8 bases and J by 10 bases, with 20 bases between the two germline ends. Full variable domain (outside the CDR3, taken from reference TRBV2 and TRBJ1-4): EPEVTQTPSHQVTQMGQEVILRCVPISNHLYFYWYRQILGQKVEFLVSFYNNEISEKSEIFDDQFSVERPDGSNFTLKIRSTKLEDSAMYFCASGYGRGGGKLFFGSGTQLSVL.